The 12 T cell receptor beta chains listed next were all sequenced from one sample in a study of cytomegalovirus exposure and HLA in healthy donors. PCR used 60 Vbeta primers and 13 Jbeta primers. The assay was immunoSEQ multiplex PCR, and TCRdb's table has in-frame clones only and misses some. The profile shows 110,000 to 150,000 clones, 74% of them singletons. Sequencing was done on a sample of PBMCs. Receptors were obtained from a man younger than 30 in good health and CMV-seropositive.

This CDR3 is CASSYSRQGYTEAFF. The CDR3 DNA reads as TGTGCCAGCAGTTACTCGAGACAGGGTTACACTGAAGCTTTCTTT. This chain connects TRBV6-5 to TRBJ1-1; the match to TRBD1 covers 7 bases. V lost 0 bases, J lost 3 bases, and 4 bases stayed unmatched. The germline gives CDR1 MNHEY, CDR2 SVGAGI. This CDR3 contains 15 residues.

V is TRBV5-5 and J is TRBJ1-5, with 7 bases fitting TRBD1. In germline, CDR1 is SGHKS, CDR2 YYEKEE (reference sequence). The CDR3 is 14 residues long. The trim removed 3 bases at V and 6 bases at J, leaving 6 bases unmatched. The CDR3 region has the DNA TGTGCCAGCAGCTGGGGGACAGCGCCTCAGCCCCAGCATTTT. Translation gives CASSWGTAPQPQHF.

This clone has only a few counts. The chain has TRBV5-4 and TRBJ1-3; 7 bases are a match to TRBD1. The germline V gene has CDR1 SGHNT and CDR2 YYREEE (reference sequence). This CDR3 spans 16 amino acids. J gave up 4 bases and V 0 bases, and 7 bases lay outside the gene matches. CDR3 bases: TGTGCCAGCAGCTTGGAGGGACAGAGATCAGGAAACACCATATATTTT. This sequence encodes CASSLEGQRSGNTIYF.

The chain employs TRBV7-2 and TRBJ2-1; 8 bases are shared with TRBD2. The CDR3 runs to 17 residues. Per germline, CDR1 SGHTA and CDR2 FQGNSA. The J segment lost 0 bases and the V segment lost 1 base, leaving 5 bases of the junction unmatched. This CDR3 reads CASSLGFSGSSYNEQFF. In nucleotides, the CDR3 is TGTGCCAGCAGCTTAGGTTTCAGCGGGAGCTCCTACAATGAGCAGTTCTTC.

The chain combines TRBV28 with TRBJ1-2, with no clear D. Germline V gene lookup returns CDR1 MDHEN and CDR2 SYDVKM. The V end lost 2 bases, the J end lost 3 bases, and 7 bases lay between the germline ends. The CDR3 covers 13 residues. The chain's CDR3 is CASSLIQHYGYTF. Here the CDR3 DNA reads TGTGCCAGCAGTTTAATACAGCACTATGGCTACACCTTC.

With regard to this clone: One junction end disagrees with the germline gene, perhaps due to a read error. This chain uses TRBV6-5 with TRBJ2-6, with D possibly matching TRBD1 (5 bases). There are 13 residues in the CDR3. In germline, CDR1 is MNHEY, CDR2 SVGAGI. For the CDR3, the DNA is TGTGCCAGCAGTTACCCTGGGGCCAACGTCCTGGCTTTC. This sequence encodes CASSYPGANVLAF.

The V and J genes are TRBV6-1 and TRBJ2-1, with 9 bases lining up with TRBD2. This CDR3 comprises 18 residues. Germline CDR1 reads MNHNS; CDR2 reads SASEGT. The J segment lost 2 bases and the V segment lost 2 bases, leaving 10 bases of the junction unmatched. The CDR3 DNA reads TGTGCCAGCAGTGAAATGAGATTAGCGGGAGCCCCCTACAATGAGCAGTTCTTC. Translated, it gives CASSEMRLAGAPYNEQFF.

This sequence joins TRBV5-1 and TRBJ1-1, with TRBD1 matching over 7 bases. V lost 5 bases and J lost 1; bases outside the gene matches: 5. The germline gives CDR1 SGHRS, CDR2 YFSETQ. This CDR3 contains 14 residues. CDR3 bases: TGCGCCAGCAGGAGGACAGGCCGGAACACTGAAGCTTTCTTT. As protein: CASRRTGRNTEAFF.

The gene calls are TRBV27 and TRBJ2-2, with 13 bases identical to TRBD2. The CDR3 runs 19 residues. Germline V gene lookup returns CDR1 MNHEY and CDR2 SMNVEV (reference sequence). Trimming removed 5 bases from V and 2 bases from J; junction bases left unmatched: 11. The CDR3 nucleotides read TGTGCCAGCAGTAAGAAGGGACTAGCGGGGTTGGTAAACACCGGGGAGCTGTTTTTT. Translated: CASSKKGLAGLVNTGELFF.

The V gene is TRBV11-2, the J gene TRBJ2-1; D might be TRBD1 (6 bases). Between the trimmed V and J ends, which lost 2 bases and 5 bases, there was a span of 13 bases. The CDR3 has 15 residues. The germline gives CDR1 SGHAT, CDR2 FQNNGV. In nucleotides, the CDR3 is TGTGCCAGCAGCTTAAGGACAGCTGATGACAATGAGCAGTTCTTC. This encodes CASSLRTADDNEQFF.

This clone has just a few counts. V usage is TRBV5-1 and J usage is TRBJ2-2; TRBD2 aligns across 14 bases. Germline V lookup: CDR1 SGHRS, CDR2 YFSETQ. The V segment lost 4 bases and the J segment 1 base; nucleotides outside the gene matches: 6. The length of the CDR3 is 18 residues. The CDR3 DNA sequence: TGCGCCAGCAGCCCGGAAGGACTAGCGGGAGGGAACACCGGGGAGCTGTTTTTT. It specifies CASSPEGLAGGNTGELFF.

The V gene is TRBV29-1, the J gene TRBJ2-3; 8 positions agree with TRBD1. The CDR3 runs to 15 residues. CDR1 and CDR2 from the germline V gene are SQVTM and ANQGSEA. V shed 5 bases and J 6 bases; nucleotides not matched to a gene: 13. The CDR3 loop is CSVYQTGAWMDTQYF. CDR3 DNA: TGCAGCGTTTACCAGACAGGGGCCTGGATGGATACGCAGTATTTT.